Ten or more counts support the clone carrying this T cell receptor beta chain. The data were taken from a study of regulatory T cells in long-lasting Graves disease. CDR1 is DFQATT, CDR2 SNEGSKA, per germline (reference sequence). There are 17 residues in the CDR3. With V trimmed by 6 bases and J by 0 bases, 11 bases remained unmatched. Through Arm-PCR of CDR3 regions and iRepertoire HTBI primers, TCR beta libraries were built. Each CDR3 protein is one row after TCRdb ran MiXCR on the multiplex PCR reads. The sample lists roughly 360,000 distinct CDR3 sequences, approximately 12% occurring once. Time point given: newly diagnosed GD, antithyroid drugs for less than 3 months. PBMCs provided the RNA from which the TCR library was made. The same data also went into a second study, on T cells in Graves' hyperthyroidism and ophthalmopathy.

This TCR was sampled from a woman between 18 and 29 years old with Graves disease. The sequences come from peripheral blood mononuclear cells (PBMCs), collected at new diagnosis, from a patient treated with antithyroid drugs. This chain connects TRBV20-1 to TRBJ2-7; TRBD2 matches at 13 bases. The DNA of the CDR3 is TGCAGTGCGAGCGGACTAGCGGGAGACCGAAGCTCCTACGAGCAGTACTTC. Translation: CSASGLAGDRSSYEQYF.